The 21 T cell receptor beta chains below were found in one sample sequenced in a study of shared clonotypes between healthy human individuals (dated by TCRdb to the early 2020s). Libraries were made using the immunoSEQ multiplex PCR assay. TCRdb mirrors the immuneACCESS table, restricted to in-frame sequences. Some clones are absent from its copies; in checked studies, under half trace to an unresolved V gene, and the reason for the others is unknown. The sample data list millions of clones, and about 92% of these were observed just once. Roughly 0.36% of the sample is taken by the ten largest. The sample consisted of naive CD4+ T cells from PBMCs. Sample cell subset or site, as interpreted from the label and publication: CD45RA+ positively selected. The receptors stem from a man younger than 35 in good health. Some clones in this sample may be carry-over from other donors' samples.

The rearrangement joins TRBV6-4 to TRBJ2-1; 13 bases agree with TRBD2. V was pared by 6 bases and J by 9 bases, with 5 bases of the junction left unmatched. CDR1 is MRHNA, CDR2 SNTAGT, per germline. CDR3 size: 14 residues. CDR3 DNA: TGTGCCAGCAGGGGGACTAGCGGGATCGGTGAGCAGTTCTTC. Amino acids: CASRGTSGIGEQFF.

The chain uses TRBV29-1 and TRBJ2-5, with TRBD2 matching over 15 bases. Trimming removed 8 bases from V and 5 bases from J; junction bases left unmatched: 9. Germline-derived CDR1 and CDR2 are SQVTM and ANQGSEA. The CDR3 loop spans 15 amino acids. In DNA form, the CDR3 reads TGCAGCATACGGACTAGCGGGAGGGCCGATGAGACCCAGTACTTC. This codes for CSIRTSGRADETQYF.

V usage is TRBV27 and J usage is TRBJ1-1; perhaps TRBD1 as D (5 bases). Germline V gene sequence: CDR1 MNHEY, CDR2 SMNVEV (reference sequence). Trimming took off 5 bases at V and 6 bases at J, with 19 bases between the two ends. The CDR3 loop spans 15 amino acids. The CDR3 loop is CASSPLRTHVAEAFF. The CDR3 nucleotides read TGTGCCAGCAGTCCCCTTCGGACACATGTTGCTGAAGCTTTCTTT.

The chain couples TRBV15 to TRBJ2-5, with 9 nucleotides matching TRBD2. Germline V gene sequence: CDR1 LNHNV, CDR2 YYDKDF (reference sequence). The J segment lost 7 bases and the V segment lost 1 base, leaving 7 bases of the junction unmatched. This CDR3 is 15 amino acids long. The CDR3 DNA reads TGTGCCACCAGCAGAGCGGGACTAGCCAGGGGGACCCAGTACTTC. This translates into CATSRAGLARGTQYF.

This chain links TRBV28 with TRBJ2-5; either TRBD1 or TRBD2 may supply D (5 bases each). V was pared by 7 bases and J by 5 bases, with 8 bases between. Per germline, CDR1 MDHEN and CDR2 SYDVKM. The CDR3 is made up of 11 amino acids. CDR3 residues: CASMGVETQYF. The CDR3 DNA is TGTGCCAGCATGGGGGTGGAGACCCAGTACTTC. Based on the CDR3 plus reference TRBV28 and TRBJ2-5, the full variable domain is DVKVTQSSRYLVKRTGEKVFLECVQDMDHENMFWYRQDPGLGLRLIYFSYDVKMKEKGDIPEGYSVSREKKERFSLILESASTNQTSMYLCASMGVETQYFGPGTRLLVL.

The rearrangement uses TRBV6-1 and TRBJ1-2, with D tentatively TRBD1 (5 bases). The CDR3 runs 13 residues. Germline CDR1 and CDR2: MNHNS and SASEGT. The V end lost 8 bases, the J end lost 0 bases, and 10 bases lay between the germline ends. The CDR3 region is CASHRRPNYGYTF. CDR3 DNA sequence: TGTGCCAGCCACAGGAGGCCTAACTATGGCTACACCTTC.

The chain is built from TRBV19 and TRBJ2-7; possible D gene TRBD1, 5 bases. V was trimmed by 2 bases and J by 2 bases, leaving 13 bases between them. The germline gives CDR1 LNHDA, CDR2 SQIVND (reference sequence). The CDR3 loop spans 15 amino acids. CDR3 residues: CASSIRGLQAYEQYF. CDR3 nucleotide sequence: TGTGCCAGTAGTATAAGGGGCCTACAAGCCTACGAGCAGTACTTC.

A note on this clone: No conserved phenylalanine or tryptophan is present at the end of the CDR3, so a read error is the likely explanation. The limits of the CDR3 on the DNA are not certain, so only TCRdb's listed CDR3 is given. The chain uses TRBV11-2 and TRBJ2-2; the D call in the table, TRBD2, was not verified against the DNA. The germline V gene has CDR1 SGHAT and CDR2 FQNNGV. Including both end residues, the CDR3 is 17 amino acids long. The chain's CDR3 is CASSLGGRGDWRGTGSV.

This sequence joins TRBV9 and TRBJ1-2; 9 bases match TRBD1. V gave up 5 bases and J gave up 8 bases; unmatched junction bases: 16. The CDR3 totals 16 residues. Germline V gives CDR1 SGDLS, CDR2 YYNGEE. The CDR3 DNA is TGTGCCAGCAGAGCCTATAAGGGACAGGGAGGAGAGGGCTACACCTTC. The encoded protein is CASRAYKGQGGEGYTF. Complete variable domain (other parts from reference TRBV9 and TRBJ1-2): DSGVTQTPKHLITATGQRVTLRCSPRSGDLSVYWYQQSLDQGLQFLIQYYNGEERAKGNILERFSAQQFPDLHSELNLSSLELGDSALYFCASRAYKGQGGEGYTFGSGTRLTVV.

V gene TRBV18 combines with J gene TRBJ2-5; D not certain. Germline V gene sequence: CDR1 KGHSH, CDR2 LQKENI. CDR3 length: 16 residues. V was pared by 6 bases and J by 4 bases, with 21 bases between. CDR3 DNA sequence: TGTGCCAGCTCCCCTACCCTAAGCTTGGGTACAGAGACCCAGTACTTC. The encoded protein is CASSPTLSLGTETQYF.

This chain uses TRBV19 with TRBJ1-4; D gene ambiguous. CDR1 and CDR2 from the germline V gene are LNHDA and SQIVND (reference sequence). V lost 9 bases and J lost 5, with 13 bases in between. This CDR3 contains 13 residues. In DNA form, the CDR3 reads TGTGCCAGCAACGGGCAGCTGAATGAAAAACTGTTTTTT. This sequence encodes CASNGQLNEKLFF.

This chain links TRBV2 with TRBJ2-5; D is ambiguous. V lost 7 bases and J lost 2, with 8 bases in between. The CDR3 is made up of 12 amino acids. Germline values: CDR1 SNHLY, CDR2 FYNNEI. The CDR3 here is CASNWEQETQYF. The CDR3 region has the DNA TGTGCCAGCAATTGGGAACAAGAGACCCAGTACTTC.

The V gene is TRBV7-8, the J gene TRBJ2-2, with 8 bases that match TRBD2. Germline lookup yields CDR1 SGHVS and CDR2 FQNEAQ. CDR3 length equals 16 residues. V was clipped by 5 bases and J by 6 bases; unmatched bases: 11. CDR3 DNA: TGTGCCAGCAGCACTCAGACTAGCGCCTTCCCCGGGGAGCTGTTTTTT. Its protein product is CASSTQTSAFPGELFF.

J is TRBJ2-1 and V is TRBV4-3; the match to TRBD1 covers 8 bases. V shed 2 bases, J shed 8 bases, and the junction held 14 bases outside the gene matches. The length of the CDR3 is 17 residues. CDR1 is LGHNA, CDR2 YSLEER, per germline. The CDR3 DNA reads TGCGCCAGCAGCCAACCATGGGGGTGGACAGGGAATCATGAGCAGTTCTTC. Its protein is CASSQPWGWTGNHEQFF.

About this clone itself: The sample has other DNA sequences that encode this CDR3 too. The J gene is TRBJ2-5, the V gene TRBV9; a possible D gene is TRBD1 (6 bases). Germline-derived CDR1 and CDR2 are SGDLS and YYNGEE. This CDR3 has 14 amino acids. The V and J ends lost 2 bases and 1 base respectively, with 9 bases between them. Here the CDR3 reads CASSVTGFQETQYF. CDR3 coding DNA: TGTGCCAGCAGCGTTACAGGGTTCCAAGAGACCCAGTACTTC.

J is TRBJ2-7 and V is TRBV19; possibly TRBD1 for D (7 bases). The V gene's germline CDR1 is LNHDA and CDR2 SQIVND (reference sequence). V lost 4 bases and J lost 4, with 14 bases in between. This CDR3 is built from 14 residues. The CDR3 region has the DNA TGTGCCAGTAGTACCCAGGGGGGCACTTACGAGCAGTACTTC. Translation: CASSTQGGTYEQYF.

The rearrangement links TRBV7-2 to TRBJ2-1; the D gene is possibly TRBD2 (5 bases). Looked up from germline, CDR1 is SGHTA and CDR2 is FQGNSA. Trimming removed 5 bases from V and 2 bases from J, with 16 bases in between. This CDR3 region has 16 residues. The chain's CDR3 is CASSPETTQTYNEQFF. DNA of the CDR3: TGTGCCAGCAGCCCCGAGACTACCCAAACCTACAATGAGCAGTTCTTC.

The V call is TRBV18, the J call TRBJ2-2; tentative D call: TRBD2 (6 bases). The CDR3 has 16 residues. V was shortened by 4 bases and J by 2 bases, with 14 bases between the two germline ends. Germline V lookup: CDR1 KGHSH, CDR2 LQKENI. The CDR3 region is CASSRLSGDNTGELFF. Written as DNA, the CDR3 is TGTGCCAGCTCACGACTTAGCGGAGATAACACCGGGGAGCTGTTTTTT. Supplemented by reference TRBV18 and TRBJ2-2, the full variable domain reads NAGVMQNPRHLVRRRGQEARLRCSPMKGHSHVYWYRQLPEEGLKFMVYLQKENIIDESGMPKERFSAEFPKEGPSILRIQQVVRGDSAAYFCASSRLSGDNTGELFFGEGSRLTVL.

This clone came up once. The V call is TRBV9, the J call TRBJ2-3, with D perhaps TRBD2 (5 bases). Germline CDR1 is SGDLS and CDR2 is YYNGEE. This CDR3 comprises 15 residues. Trimming removed 3 bases at V and 1 base at J, with 12 bases between. As DNA, the CDR3 is TGTGCCAGCAGCGCCCGGGATTACGGCACAGATACGCAGTATTTT. As protein: CASSARDYGTDTQYF.

The rearrangement uses TRBV7-3 and TRBJ2-2, with TRBD2 matching 9 bases. The germline V gene encodes CDR1 SGHTA and CDR2 FQGTGA. V shed 1 base, J shed 7 bases, and the junction held 10 bases outside the gene matches. This CDR3 is built from 17 residues. CDR3 bases: TGTGCCAGCAGCTTAAGTGGCACTAGCGGGTATCTCGGGGAGCTGTTTTTT. It translates to CASSLSGTSGYLGELFF.

V and J are TRBV6-6 and TRBJ2-7, with a possible D match to TRBD1 (5 bases). This CDR3 comprises 12 residues. The ends were cut back, 0 bases at V and 6 bases at J, with 6 bases in the middle. Germline CDR1 MNHNY, CDR2 SVGAGI (reference sequence). CDR3 sequence: CASSYSQGEQYF. CDR3 sequence (DNA): TGTGCCAGCAGTTACTCGCAGGGCGAGCAGTACTTC.